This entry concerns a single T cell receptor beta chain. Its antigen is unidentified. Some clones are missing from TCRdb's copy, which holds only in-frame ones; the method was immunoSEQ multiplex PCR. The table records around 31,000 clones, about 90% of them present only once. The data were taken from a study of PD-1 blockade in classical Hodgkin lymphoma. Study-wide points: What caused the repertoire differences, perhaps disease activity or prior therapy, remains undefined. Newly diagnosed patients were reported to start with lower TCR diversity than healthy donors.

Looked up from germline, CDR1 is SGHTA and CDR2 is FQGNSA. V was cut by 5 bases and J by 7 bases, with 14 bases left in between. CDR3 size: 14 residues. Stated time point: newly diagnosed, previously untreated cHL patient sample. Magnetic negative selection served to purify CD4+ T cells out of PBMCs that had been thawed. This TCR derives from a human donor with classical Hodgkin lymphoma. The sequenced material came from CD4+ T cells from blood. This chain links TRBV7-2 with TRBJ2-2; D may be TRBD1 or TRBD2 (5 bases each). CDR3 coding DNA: TGTGCCAGCAGCACCCAGGGAGTGGGCGGGGAGCTGTTTTTT. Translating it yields CASSTQGVGGELFF.